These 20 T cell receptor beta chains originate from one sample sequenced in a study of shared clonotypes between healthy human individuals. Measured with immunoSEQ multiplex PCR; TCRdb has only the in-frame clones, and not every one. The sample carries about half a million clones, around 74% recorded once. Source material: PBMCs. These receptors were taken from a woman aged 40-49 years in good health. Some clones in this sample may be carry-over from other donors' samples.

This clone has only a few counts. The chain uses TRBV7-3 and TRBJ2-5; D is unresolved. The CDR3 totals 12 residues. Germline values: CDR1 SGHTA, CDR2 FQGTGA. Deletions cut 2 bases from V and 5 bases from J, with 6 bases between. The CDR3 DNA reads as TGTGCCAGCAGCTTAGCGATCGAGACCCAGTACTTC. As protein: CASSLAIETQYF.

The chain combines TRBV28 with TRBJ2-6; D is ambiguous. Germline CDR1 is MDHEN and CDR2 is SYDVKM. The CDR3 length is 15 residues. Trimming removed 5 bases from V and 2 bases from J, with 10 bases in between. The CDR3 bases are TGTGCCAGCAGTGCCTCCCAGGCTGGGGCCAACGTCCTGACTTTC. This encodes CASSASQAGANVLTF.

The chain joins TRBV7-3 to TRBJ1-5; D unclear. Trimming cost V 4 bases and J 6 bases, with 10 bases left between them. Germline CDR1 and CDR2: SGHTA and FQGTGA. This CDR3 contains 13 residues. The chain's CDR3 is CASSSLHGQPQHF. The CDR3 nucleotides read TGTGCCAGCAGCTCATTACATGGTCAGCCCCAGCATTTT.

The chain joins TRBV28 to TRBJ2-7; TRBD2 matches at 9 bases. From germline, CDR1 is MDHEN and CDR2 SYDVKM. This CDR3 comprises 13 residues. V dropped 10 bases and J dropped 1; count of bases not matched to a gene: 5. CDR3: CAILAGHSYEQYF. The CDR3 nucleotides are TGTGCCATCCTAGCGGGACATTCCTACGAGCAGTACTTC.

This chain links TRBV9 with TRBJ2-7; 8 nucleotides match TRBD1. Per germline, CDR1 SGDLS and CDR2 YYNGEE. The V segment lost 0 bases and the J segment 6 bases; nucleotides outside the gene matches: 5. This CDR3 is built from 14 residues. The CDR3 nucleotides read TGTGCCAGCAGCGTAGGAGCAGGGGGCCGCGAGCAGTACTTC. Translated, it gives CASSVGAGGREQYF.

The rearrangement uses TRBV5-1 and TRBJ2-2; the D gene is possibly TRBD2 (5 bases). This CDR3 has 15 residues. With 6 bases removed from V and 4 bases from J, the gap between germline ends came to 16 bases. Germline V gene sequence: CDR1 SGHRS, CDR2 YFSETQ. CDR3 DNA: TGCGCCAGCACAGAGCGGTCGTGGCTCACCGGGGAGCTGTTTTTT. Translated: CASTERSWLTGELFF.

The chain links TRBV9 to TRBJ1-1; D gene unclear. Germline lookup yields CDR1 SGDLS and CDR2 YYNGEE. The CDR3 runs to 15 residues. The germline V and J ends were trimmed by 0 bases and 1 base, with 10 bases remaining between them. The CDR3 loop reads CASSVGGFGNTEAFF. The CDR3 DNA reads TGTGCCAGCAGCGTAGGTGGTTTTGGGAACACTGAAGCTTTCTTT.

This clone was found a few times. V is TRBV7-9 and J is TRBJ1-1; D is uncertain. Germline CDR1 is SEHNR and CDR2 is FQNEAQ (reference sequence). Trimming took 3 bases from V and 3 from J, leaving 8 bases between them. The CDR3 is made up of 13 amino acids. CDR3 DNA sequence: TGTGCCAGCAGCTTCTCTTTGGACACTGAAGCTTTCTTT. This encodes CASSFSLDTEAFF.

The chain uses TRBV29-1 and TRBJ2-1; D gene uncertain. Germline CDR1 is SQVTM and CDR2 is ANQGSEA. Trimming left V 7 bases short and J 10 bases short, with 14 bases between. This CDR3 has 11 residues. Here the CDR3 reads CSGVGYEEQFF. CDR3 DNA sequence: TGCAGCGGGGTCGGCTATGAGGAGCAGTTCTTC.

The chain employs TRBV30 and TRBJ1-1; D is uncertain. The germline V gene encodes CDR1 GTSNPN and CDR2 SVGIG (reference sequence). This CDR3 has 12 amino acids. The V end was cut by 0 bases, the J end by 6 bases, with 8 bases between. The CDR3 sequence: CAWSVLRPEAFF. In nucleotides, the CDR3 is TGTGCCTGGAGTGTACTGCGGCCTGAAGCTTTCTTT.

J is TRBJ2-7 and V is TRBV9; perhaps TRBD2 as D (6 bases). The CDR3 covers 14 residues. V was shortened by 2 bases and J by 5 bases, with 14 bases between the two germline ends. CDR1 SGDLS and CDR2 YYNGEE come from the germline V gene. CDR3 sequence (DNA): TGTGCCAGCAGCGTCGGGAGTTCTCCCCACGAGCAGTACTTC. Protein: CASSVGSSPHEQYF.

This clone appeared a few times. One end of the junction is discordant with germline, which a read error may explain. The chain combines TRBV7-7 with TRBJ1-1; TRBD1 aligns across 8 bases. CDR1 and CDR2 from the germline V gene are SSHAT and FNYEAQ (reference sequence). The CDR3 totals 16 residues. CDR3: CASSFPWTGRNTEAFF. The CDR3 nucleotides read TGTGCTAGCAGCTTCCCATGGACAGGGAGGAACACTGAAGCTTTCTTT.

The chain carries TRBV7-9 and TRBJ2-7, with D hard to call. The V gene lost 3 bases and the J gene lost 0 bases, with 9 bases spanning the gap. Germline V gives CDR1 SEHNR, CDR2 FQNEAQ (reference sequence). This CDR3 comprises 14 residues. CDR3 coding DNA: TGTGCCAGCAGCTTGCAACGGAGCTCCTACGAGCAGTACTTC. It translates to CASSLQRSSYEQYF.

CDR3 protein: CASSHLKGGNYGYTF. DNA of the CDR3: TGTGCCAGCAGCCACCTAAAGGGCGGCAACTATGGCTACACCTTC. The chain joins TRBV5-4 to TRBJ1-2; D gene uncertain. Germline assignment: CDR1 SGHNT and CDR2 YYREEE (reference sequence). The V and J ends lost 4 bases and 2 bases respectively, with 15 bases between them. The CDR3 is 15 amino acids.

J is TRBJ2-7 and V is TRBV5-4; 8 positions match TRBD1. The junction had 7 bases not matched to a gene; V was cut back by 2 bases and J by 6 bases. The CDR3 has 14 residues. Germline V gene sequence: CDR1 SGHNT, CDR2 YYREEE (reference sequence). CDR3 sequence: CASSFGDRPAEQYF. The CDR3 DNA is TGTGCCAGCAGCTTTGGGGACAGGCCGGCCGAGCAGTACTTC. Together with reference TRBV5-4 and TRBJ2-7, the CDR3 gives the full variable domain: ETGVTQSPTHLIKTRGQQVTLRCSSQSGHNTVSWYQQALGQGPQFIFQYYREEENGRGNFPPRFSGLQFPNYSSELNVNALELDDSALYLCASSFGDRPAEQYFGPGTRLTVT.

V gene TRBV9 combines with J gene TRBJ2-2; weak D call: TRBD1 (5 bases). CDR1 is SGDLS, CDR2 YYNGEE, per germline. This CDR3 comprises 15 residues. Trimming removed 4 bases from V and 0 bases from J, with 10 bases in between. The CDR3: CASSPRTTNTGELFF. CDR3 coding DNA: TGTGCCAGCAGCCCCCGGACAACGAACACCGGGGAGCTGTTTTTT. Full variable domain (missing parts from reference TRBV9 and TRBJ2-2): DSGVTQTPKHLITATGQRVTLRCSPRSGDLSVYWYQQSLDQGLQFLIQYYNGEERAKGNILERFSAQQFPDLHSELNLSSLELGDSALYFCASSPRTTNTGELFFGEGSRLTVL.

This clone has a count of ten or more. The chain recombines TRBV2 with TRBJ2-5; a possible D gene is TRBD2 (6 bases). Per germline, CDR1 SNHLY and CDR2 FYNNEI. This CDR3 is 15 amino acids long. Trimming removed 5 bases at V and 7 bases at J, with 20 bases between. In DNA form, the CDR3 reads TGTGCCAGCAGTCCTACCGGGACTTTAGCCGTGACCCAGTACTTC. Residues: CASSPTGTLAVTQYF.

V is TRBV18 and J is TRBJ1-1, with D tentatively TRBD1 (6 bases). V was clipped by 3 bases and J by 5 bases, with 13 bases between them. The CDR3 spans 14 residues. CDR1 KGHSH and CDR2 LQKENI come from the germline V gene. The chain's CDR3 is CASSPPGGATEAFF. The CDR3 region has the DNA TGTGCCAGCTCACCCCCGGGGGGGGCGACTGAAGCTTTCTTT.

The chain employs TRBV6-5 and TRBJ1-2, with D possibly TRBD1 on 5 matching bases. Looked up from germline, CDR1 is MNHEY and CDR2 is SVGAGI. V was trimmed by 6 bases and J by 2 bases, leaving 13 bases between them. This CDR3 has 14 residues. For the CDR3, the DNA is TGTGCCAGCAGCCCGGGGCGCTGGAACTATGGCTACACCTTC. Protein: CASSPGRWNYGYTF.

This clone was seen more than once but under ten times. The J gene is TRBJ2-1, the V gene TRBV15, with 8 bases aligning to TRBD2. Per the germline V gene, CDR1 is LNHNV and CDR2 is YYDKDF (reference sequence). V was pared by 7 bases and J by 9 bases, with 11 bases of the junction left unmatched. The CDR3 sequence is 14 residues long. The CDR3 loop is CATIEPGGPGEQFF. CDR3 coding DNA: TGTGCCACCATCGAACCGGGAGGGCCTGGTGAGCAGTTCTTC. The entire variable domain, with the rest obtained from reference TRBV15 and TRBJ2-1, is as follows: DAMVIQNPRYQVTQFGKPVTLSCSQTLNHNVMYWYQQKSSQAPKLLFHYYDKDFNNEADTPDNFQSRRPNTSFCFLDIRSPGLGDTAMYLCATIEPGGPGEQFFGPGTRLTVL.